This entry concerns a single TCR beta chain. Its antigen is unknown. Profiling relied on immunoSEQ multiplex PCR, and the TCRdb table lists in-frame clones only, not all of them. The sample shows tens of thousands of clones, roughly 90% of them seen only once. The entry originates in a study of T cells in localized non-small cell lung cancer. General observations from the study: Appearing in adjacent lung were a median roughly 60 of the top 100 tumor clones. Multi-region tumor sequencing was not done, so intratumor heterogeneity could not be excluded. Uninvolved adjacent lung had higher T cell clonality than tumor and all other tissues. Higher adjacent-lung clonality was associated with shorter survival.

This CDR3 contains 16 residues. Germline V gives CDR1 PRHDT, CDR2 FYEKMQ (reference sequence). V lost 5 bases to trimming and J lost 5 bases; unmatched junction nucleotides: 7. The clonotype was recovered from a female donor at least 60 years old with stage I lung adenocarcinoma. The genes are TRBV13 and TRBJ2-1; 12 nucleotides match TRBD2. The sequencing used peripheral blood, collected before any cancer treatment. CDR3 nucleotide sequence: TGTGCCAGCAGCGCGCCCCTAGCGGGGGGGGACAATGAGCAGTTCTTC. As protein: CASSAPLAGGDNEQFF.